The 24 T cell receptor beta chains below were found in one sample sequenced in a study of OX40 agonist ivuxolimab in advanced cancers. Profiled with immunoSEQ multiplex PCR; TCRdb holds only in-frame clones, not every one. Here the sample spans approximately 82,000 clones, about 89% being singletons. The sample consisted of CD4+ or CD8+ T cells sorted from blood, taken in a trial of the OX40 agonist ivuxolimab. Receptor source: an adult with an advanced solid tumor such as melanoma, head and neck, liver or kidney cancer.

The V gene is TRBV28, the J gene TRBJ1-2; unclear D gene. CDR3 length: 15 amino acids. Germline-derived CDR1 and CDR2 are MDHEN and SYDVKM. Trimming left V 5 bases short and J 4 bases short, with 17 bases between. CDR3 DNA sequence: TGTGCCAGCAGTCAACCCCGGGTCAGCGGCTATGGCTACACCTTC. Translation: CASSQPRVSGYGYTF.

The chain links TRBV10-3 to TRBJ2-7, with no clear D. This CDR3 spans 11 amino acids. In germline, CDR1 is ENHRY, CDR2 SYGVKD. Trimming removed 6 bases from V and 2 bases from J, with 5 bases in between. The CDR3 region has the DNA TGTGCCATCAGCGACCCCTACGAGCAGTACTTC. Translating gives CAISDPYEQYF.

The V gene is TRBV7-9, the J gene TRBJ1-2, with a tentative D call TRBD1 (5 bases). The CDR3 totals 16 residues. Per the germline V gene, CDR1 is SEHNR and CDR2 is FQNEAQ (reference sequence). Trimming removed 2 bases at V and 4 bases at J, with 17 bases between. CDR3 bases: TGTGCCAGCAGCTTAAGGGACGCAGGACAACCCTATGGCTACACCTTC. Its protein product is CASSLRDAGQPYGYTF.

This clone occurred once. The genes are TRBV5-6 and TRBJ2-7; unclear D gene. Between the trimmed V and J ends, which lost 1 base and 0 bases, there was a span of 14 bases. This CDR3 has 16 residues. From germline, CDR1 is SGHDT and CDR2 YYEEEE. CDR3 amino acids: CASSLTTYTSSYEQYF. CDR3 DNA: TGTGCCAGCAGCTTGACGACTTACACCTCCTCCTACGAGCAGTACTTC.

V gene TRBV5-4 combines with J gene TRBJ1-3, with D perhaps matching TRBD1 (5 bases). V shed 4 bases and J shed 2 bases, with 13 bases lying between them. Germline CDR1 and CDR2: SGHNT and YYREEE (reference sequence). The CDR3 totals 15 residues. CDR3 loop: CASSRTGIAGNTIYF. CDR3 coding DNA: TGTGCCAGCAGCCGTACAGGCATCGCTGGAAACACCATATATTTT.

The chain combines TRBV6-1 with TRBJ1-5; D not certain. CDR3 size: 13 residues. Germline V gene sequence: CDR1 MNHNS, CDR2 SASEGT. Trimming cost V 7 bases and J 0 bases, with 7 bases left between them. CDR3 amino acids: CASMGNSNQPQHF. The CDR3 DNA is TGTGCCAGCATGGGAAATAGCAATCAGCCCCAGCATTTT.

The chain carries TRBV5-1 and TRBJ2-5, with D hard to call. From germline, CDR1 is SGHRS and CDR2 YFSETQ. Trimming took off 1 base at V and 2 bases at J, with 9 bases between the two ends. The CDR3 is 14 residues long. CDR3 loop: CASSLQGPQETQYF. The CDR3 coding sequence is TGCGCCAGCAGCTTGCAAGGGCCTCAAGAGACCCAGTACTTC.

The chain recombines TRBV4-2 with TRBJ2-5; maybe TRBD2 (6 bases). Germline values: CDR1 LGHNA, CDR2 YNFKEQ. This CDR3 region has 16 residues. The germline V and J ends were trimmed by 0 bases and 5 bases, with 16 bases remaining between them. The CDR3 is CASSQERAGIRETQYF. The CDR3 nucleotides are TGTGCCAGCAGCCAAGAAAGGGCGGGGATCAGGGAGACCCAGTACTTC.

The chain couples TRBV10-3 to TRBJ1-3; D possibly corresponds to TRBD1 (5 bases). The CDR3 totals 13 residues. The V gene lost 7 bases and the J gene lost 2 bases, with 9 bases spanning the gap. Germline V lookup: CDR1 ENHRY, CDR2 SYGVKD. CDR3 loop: CAITRQPGNTIYF. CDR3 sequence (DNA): TGTGCCATCACCCGACAGCCTGGAAACACCATATATTTT.

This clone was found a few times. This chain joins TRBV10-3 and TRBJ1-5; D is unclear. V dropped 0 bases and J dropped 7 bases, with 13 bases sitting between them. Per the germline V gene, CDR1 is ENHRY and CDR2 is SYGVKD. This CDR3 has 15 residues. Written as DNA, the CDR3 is TGTGCCATCAGTGAGTCGTTGCAGGAGGGCCAGCCCCAGCATTTT. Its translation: CAISESLQEGQPQHF.

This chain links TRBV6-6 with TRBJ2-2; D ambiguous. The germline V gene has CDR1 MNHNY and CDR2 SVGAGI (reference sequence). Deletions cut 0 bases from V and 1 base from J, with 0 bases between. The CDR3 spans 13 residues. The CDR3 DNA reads TGTGCCAGCAGTTACTCGAACACCGGGGAGCTGTTTTTT. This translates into CASSYSNTGELFF.

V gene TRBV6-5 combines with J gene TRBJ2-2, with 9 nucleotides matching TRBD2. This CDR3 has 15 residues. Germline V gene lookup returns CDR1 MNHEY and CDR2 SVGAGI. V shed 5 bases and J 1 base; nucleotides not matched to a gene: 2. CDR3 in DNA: TGTGCCAGCAGTCAACTAGCGGGGAACACCGGGGAGCTGTTTTTT. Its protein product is CASSQLAGNTGELFF.

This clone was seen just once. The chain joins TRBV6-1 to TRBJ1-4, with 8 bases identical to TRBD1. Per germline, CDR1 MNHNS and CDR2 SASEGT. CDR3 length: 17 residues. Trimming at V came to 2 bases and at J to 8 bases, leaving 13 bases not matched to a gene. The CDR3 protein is CASSEKGGQGVSEKLFF. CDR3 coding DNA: TGTGCCAGCAGTGAAAAAGGAGGACAGGGCGTTAGCGAAAAACTGTTTTTT.

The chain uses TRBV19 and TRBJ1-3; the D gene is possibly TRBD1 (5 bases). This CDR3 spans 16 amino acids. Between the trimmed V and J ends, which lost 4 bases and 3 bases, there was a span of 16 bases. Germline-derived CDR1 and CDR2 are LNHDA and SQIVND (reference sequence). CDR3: CASSTFPQGGGNTIYF. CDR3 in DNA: TGTGCCAGTAGTACGTTTCCCCAGGGTGGTGGAAACACCATATATTTT.

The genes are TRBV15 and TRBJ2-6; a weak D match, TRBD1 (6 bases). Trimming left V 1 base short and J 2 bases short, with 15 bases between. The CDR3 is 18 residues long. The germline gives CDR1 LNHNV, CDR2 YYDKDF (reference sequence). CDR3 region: CATSRAAQGAAGANVLTF. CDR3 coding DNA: TGTGCCACCAGCAGAGCCGCACAGGGTGCCGCTGGGGCCAACGTCCTGACTTTC.

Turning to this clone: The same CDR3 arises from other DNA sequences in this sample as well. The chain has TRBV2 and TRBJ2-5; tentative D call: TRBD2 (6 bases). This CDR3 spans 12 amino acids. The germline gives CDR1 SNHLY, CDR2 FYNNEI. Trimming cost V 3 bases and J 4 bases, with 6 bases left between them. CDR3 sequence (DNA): TGTGCCAGCAGTGAGGGGGGAGAGACCCAGTACTTC. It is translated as CASSEGGETQYF.

The CDR3 reads CASSLRREVGSIQYF. For the CDR3, the DNA is TGCGCCAGCAGCTTGCGGCGGGAGGTTGGAAGCATTCAGTACTTC. This rearrangement joins TRBV5-1 to TRBJ2-4; 8 bases fit TRBD2. Germline CDR1 reads SGHRS; CDR2 reads YFSETQ. V lost 1 base, J lost 9 bases, and 9 bases stayed unmatched. The CDR3 length is 15 residues. The complete variable domain, with remaining parts taken from reference TRBV5-1 and TRBJ2-4, reads KAGVTQTPRYLIKTRGQQVTLSCSPISGHRSVSWYQQTPGQGLQFLFEYFSETQRNKGNFPGRFSGRQFSNSRSEMNVSTLELGDSALYLCASSLRREVGSIQYFGAGTRLSVL.

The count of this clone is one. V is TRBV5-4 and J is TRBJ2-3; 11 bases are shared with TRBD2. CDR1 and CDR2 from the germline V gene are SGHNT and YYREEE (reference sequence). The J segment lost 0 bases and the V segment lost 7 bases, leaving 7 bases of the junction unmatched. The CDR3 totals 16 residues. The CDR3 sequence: CASLAGGPRSTDTQYF. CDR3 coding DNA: TGTGCCAGCTTAGCGGGAGGGCCGAGGAGCACAGATACGCAGTATTTT.

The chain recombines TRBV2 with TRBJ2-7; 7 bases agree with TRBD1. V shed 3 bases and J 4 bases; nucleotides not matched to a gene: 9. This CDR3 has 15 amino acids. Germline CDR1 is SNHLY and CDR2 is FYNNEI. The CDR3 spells CASSDIGGAIYEQYF. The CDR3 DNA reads TGTGCCAGCAGTGATATAGGGGGCGCAATATACGAGCAGTACTTC.

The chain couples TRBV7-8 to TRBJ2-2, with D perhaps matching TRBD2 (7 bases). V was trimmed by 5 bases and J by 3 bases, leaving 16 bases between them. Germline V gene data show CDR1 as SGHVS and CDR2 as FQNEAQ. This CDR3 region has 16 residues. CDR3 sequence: CASSPLGGADTGELFF. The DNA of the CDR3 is TGTGCCAGCAGCCCGCTAGGGGGGGCGGACACCGGGGAGCTGTTTTTT. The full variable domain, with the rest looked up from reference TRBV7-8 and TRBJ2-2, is GAGVSQSPRYKVAKRGQDVALRCDPISGHVSLFWYQQALGQGPEFLTYFQNEAQLDKSGLPSDRFFAERPEGSVSTLKIQRTQQEDSAVYLCASSPLGGADTGELFFGEGSRLTVL.

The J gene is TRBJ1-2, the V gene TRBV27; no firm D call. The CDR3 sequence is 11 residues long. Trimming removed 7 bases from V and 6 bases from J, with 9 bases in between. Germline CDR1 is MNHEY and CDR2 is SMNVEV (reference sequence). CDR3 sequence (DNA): TGTGCCAGCACCCCGGTTGATGGCTACACCTTC. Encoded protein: CASTPVDGYTF.

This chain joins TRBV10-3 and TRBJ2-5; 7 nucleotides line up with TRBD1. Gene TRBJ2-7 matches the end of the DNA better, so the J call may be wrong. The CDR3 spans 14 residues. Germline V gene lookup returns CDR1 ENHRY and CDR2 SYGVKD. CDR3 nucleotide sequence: TGTGCCATCAGCCCGGGACAGAGGTCCTACGAGCAGTACTTC. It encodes CAISPGQRSYEQYF.

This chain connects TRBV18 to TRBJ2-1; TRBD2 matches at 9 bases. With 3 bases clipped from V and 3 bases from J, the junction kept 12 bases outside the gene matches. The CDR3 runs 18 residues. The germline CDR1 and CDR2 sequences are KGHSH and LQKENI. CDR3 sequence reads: CASSPPRGRASIYNEQFF. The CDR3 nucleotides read TGTGCCAGCTCACCCCCACGCGGGAGGGCCTCAATCTACAATGAGCAGTTCTTC.

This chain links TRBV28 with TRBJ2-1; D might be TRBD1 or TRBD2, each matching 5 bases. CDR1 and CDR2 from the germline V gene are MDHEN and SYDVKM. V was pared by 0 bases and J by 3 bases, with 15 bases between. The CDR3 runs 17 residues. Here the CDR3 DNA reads TGTGCCAGCAGTTTATGGTTACCGGGACGGATCTACAATGAGCAGTTCTTC. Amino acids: CASSLWLPGRIYNEQFF.